This TCR beta chain stems from a study of T cells in Graves' hyperthyroidism and ophthalmopathy. Notes on the study in general: A model using 13 V-J features told ophthalmopathy apart from stable hyperthyroidism.

This CDR3 comprises 15 residues. V gave up 4 bases and J gave up 7 bases; unmatched junction bases: 9. The germline CDR1 and CDR2 sequences are SGHRS and YFSETQ. Researchers defined stable Graves' hyperthyroidism as no ophthalmopathy progression within 18 months. The hyperthyroidism was newly diagnosed and had lasted under 2 months; the patients were aged 18 to 65. Fresh peripheral blood, 10 ml, was the source of the PBMCs. This clonotype has at least ten counts. Antigen specificity is unknown. Amplified TCR beta CDR3 regions came from RNA transcripts. A first-round RT-PCR of the TCR CDR3 used the HTBI primer set. MiXCR, run by TCRdb on the multiplex PCR reads, gives a single entry per CDR3 protein. The profile covers 600,000 to 650,000 distinct CDR3 sequences, with under 20% appearing a single time and 3% to 4% taken by the ten largest.

This chain links TRBV5-1 with TRBJ1-5, with 9 bases matching TRBD1. The sample consisted of blood. This sequence was found in a woman under 40 with Graves' hyperthyroidism. CDR3 DNA: TGCGCCAGCAGCCTGACAGGGGGTGTTAGCCAGCCCCAGCATTTT. Translation gives CASSLTGGVSQPQHF.